The 21 T cell receptor beta chains below all came from one sample that was sequenced in a study of T cells in Graves' hyperthyroidism and ophthalmopathy. Amplification of TCR beta CDR3 regions used RNA as the template. Primed by the HTBI set, a first-round RT-PCR was run on the TCR CDR3. Each CDR3 protein is one row after TCRdb ran MiXCR on the multiplex PCR reads. This sample has hundreds of thousands of distinct CDR3 sequences, with roughly a third found just once. The sample comprised blood. The receptors stem from a woman aged 40-49 years with Graves' hyperthyroidism.

This sequence joins TRBV28 and TRBJ1-3, with 7 bases fitting TRBD1. Germline CDR1 and CDR2: MDHEN and SYDVKM. The length of the CDR3 is 17 residues. With V trimmed by 6 bases and J by 3 bases, 14 bases remained unmatched. CDR3 protein: CASSFRPQSGGGNTIYF. CDR3 coding DNA: TGTGCCAGCAGCTTTCGCCCCCAATCAGGGGGTGGAAACACCATATATTTT.

The chain employs TRBV7-9 and TRBJ2-2; 9 bases are shared with TRBD1. The J segment lost 4 bases and the V segment lost 5 bases, leaving 8 bases of the junction unmatched. Per germline, CDR1 SEHNR and CDR2 FQNEAQ (reference sequence). The CDR3 runs to 16 residues. The DNA for the CDR3 is TGTGCCAGCAGCCCATGGACAGGGGATACCACCGGGGAGCTGTTTTTT. Protein sequence: CASSPWTGDTTGELFF.

This clonotype has only a few counts. This chain links TRBV29-1 with TRBJ1-1; D is undetermined. Germline-derived CDR1 and CDR2 are SQVTM and ANQGSEA. CDR3 length: 15 amino acids. V was pared by 3 bases and J by 0 bases, with 14 bases between. CDR3 residues: CSVDGIFRMNTEAFF. CDR3 DNA: TGCAGCGTTGACGGGATTTTCAGAATGAACACTGAAGCTTTCTTT.

This clonotype has a handful of counts. The chain couples TRBV7-9 to TRBJ2-2; D unresolved. The CDR3 consists of 16 residues. Germline V gene data show CDR1 as SEHNR and CDR2 as FQNEAQ (reference sequence). The V end lost 3 bases, the J end lost 6 bases, and 17 bases lay between the germline ends. The CDR3 here is CASSFLREPQPGELFF. CDR3 coding DNA: TGTGCCAGCAGCTTTTTACGCGAACCCCAGCCCGGGGAGCTGTTTTTT.

The CDR3 spells CASGYYYEQYF. CDR3 nucleotides: TGTGCCTCAGGCTACTACTACGAGCAGTACTTC. The chain couples TRBV9 to TRBJ2-7; D remains ambiguous. Trimming shortened V by 10 bases and J by 3 bases, and 11 bases separated the two germline ends. The CDR3 extends over 11 amino acids. Per germline, CDR1 SGDLS and CDR2 YYNGEE. Together with reference TRBV9 and TRBJ2-7, the CDR3 gives the full variable domain: DSGVTQTPKHLITATGQRVTLRCSPRSGDLSVYWYQQSLDQGLQFLIQYYNGEERAKGNILERFSAQQFPDLHSELNLSSLELGDSALYFCASGYYYEQYFGPGTRLTVT.

This clonotype was found many times. The gene calls are TRBV7-8 and TRBJ2-7; possibly TRBD1 for D (6 bases). V lost 0 bases to trimming and J lost 1 base, with 10 bases between them. This CDR3 spans 15 amino acids. Germline-derived CDR1 and CDR2 are SGHVS and FQNEAQ. The CDR3 sequence: CASSLAQGLSYEQYF. The DNA of the CDR3 is TGTGCCAGCAGCTTAGCTCAGGGGCTATCCTACGAGCAGTACTTC.

The V call is TRBV5-5, the J call TRBJ2-3; D is undetermined. Looked up from germline, CDR1 is SGHKS and CDR2 is YYEKEE (reference sequence). V shed 1 base and J shed 1 base, with 7 bases lying between them. The CDR3 extends over 14 amino acids. CDR3 sequence reads: CASSLSRGTDTQYF. Here the CDR3 DNA reads TGTGCCAGCAGCTTGTCTCGGGGCACAGATACGCAGTATTTT. Based on the CDR3 plus reference TRBV5-5 and TRBJ2-3, the full variable domain is DAGVTQSPTHLIKTRGQQVTLRCSPISGHKSVSWYQQVLGQGPQFIFQYYEKEERGRGNFPDRFSARQFPNYSSELNVNALLLGDSALYLCASSLSRGTDTQYFGPGTRLTVL.

With respect to this clonotype: This may arise from a read error, as a much more abundant clone is one base away. V usage is TRBV19 and J usage is TRBJ1-1, with a possible D match to TRBD1 (6 bases). Germline V CDR1 and CDR2: LNHDA, SQIVND (reference sequence). CDR3 length equals 13 residues. Trimming removed 7 bases from V and 4 bases from J, with 13 bases in between. The CDR3 loop is CASTKAGATEAFF. Written as DNA, the CDR3 is TGTGCCAGTACCAAGGCAGGGGCCACTGAAGCTTTCTTT.

This clonotype occurred many times. Written as DNA, the CDR3 is TGTGCTCCCGGACTAGCGGGAGGAACCTGCCATTTCGACGAGCAGTACTTC. Amino acid sequence: CAPGLAGGTCHFDEQYF. The genes are TRBV7-6 and TRBJ2-7; 14 nucleotides line up with TRBD2. Germline values: CDR1 SGHVS, CDR2 FNYEAQ. This CDR3 has 17 residues.

The sample holds a few counts of this clonotype. V and J are TRBV3-1 and TRBJ1-1; D is unresolved. The germline V gene has CDR1 LGHDT and CDR2 YNNKEL (reference sequence). The CDR3 sequence is 16 residues long. Trimming stripped 4 bases from V and 10 bases from J, with 25 bases between. CDR3 amino acids: CASSLVDGMPMIPAFF. Here the CDR3 DNA reads TGTGCCAGCAGCCTCGTAGACGGGATGCCGATGATACCAGCTTTCTTT.

J is TRBJ2-7 and V is TRBV6-2 or TRBV6-3; D is ambiguous. This CDR3 spans 13 amino acids. From germline, CDR1 is MNHEY and CDR2 SVGEGT. Between the trimmed V and J ends, which lost 2 bases and 3 bases, there was a span of 8 bases. The CDR3 DNA sequence: TGTGCCAGCAGTTACGGCAGACTCTACGAGCAGTACTTC. The encoded protein is CASSYGRLYEQYF.

This rearrangement joins TRBV24-1 to TRBJ1-1; possible D gene TRBD1, 5 bases. The CDR3 consists of 15 residues. The germline V gene encodes CDR1 KGHDR and CDR2 SFDVKD. Between the trimmed V and J ends, which lost 11 bases and 0 bases, there was a span of 18 bases. This chain's CDR3 is CASSRLGGLNTEAFF. The CDR3 DNA follows: TGTGCCAGCAGCCGCCTGGGGGGGTTGAACACTGAAGCTTTCTTT.

The V and J genes are TRBV19 and TRBJ1-5; D unclear. Germline V gene lookup returns CDR1 LNHDA and CDR2 SQIVND (reference sequence). This CDR3 region has 14 residues. Deletions cut 5 bases from V and 7 bases from J, with 15 bases between. The CDR3 spells CASSPIVARQPQHF. The CDR3 nucleotides are TGTGCCAGTAGTCCGATTGTAGCCCGACAGCCCCAGCATTTT.

This clonotype was counted only a few times. This sequence joins TRBV6-2 or TRBV6-3 and TRBJ1-4, with D perhaps TRBD1 (5 bases). From germline, CDR1 is MNHEY and CDR2 SVGEGT. There are 15 residues in the CDR3. Trimming took 2 bases from V and 6 from J, leaving 13 bases between them. In DNA, the CDR3 is TGTGCCAGCAGTTACCTTGGGAGGGGCGATGAAAAACTGTTTTTT. Its protein is CASSYLGRGDEKLFF.

This clonotype came up a few times. The chain couples TRBV20-1 to TRBJ1-2; D gene ambiguous. The CDR3 loop spans 13 amino acids. The V end was cut by 5 bases, the J end by 1 base, with 11 bases between. Germline V gene lookup returns CDR1 DFQATT and CDR2 SNEGSKA (reference sequence). Here the CDR3 reads CSAVGAGNYGYTF. CDR3 coding DNA: TGCAGTGCTGTAGGAGCGGGTAACTATGGCTACACCTTC.

This clonotype was seen only once. The gene calls are TRBV7-8 and TRBJ2-7; possible D gene TRBD1, 5 bases. In germline, CDR1 is SGHVS, CDR2 FQNEAQ. The CDR3 spans 16 residues. V was clipped by 1 base and J by 1 base, with 14 bases between them. Written as DNA, the CDR3 is TGTGCCAGCAGCTTAGGGGGCCGGCCCGAGTCCTACGAGCAGTACTTC. It translates to CASSLGGRPESYEQYF.

This clonotype was counted only a few times. The rearrangement links TRBV25-1 to TRBJ2-7; 7 positions agree with TRBD1. Germline lookup yields CDR1 MGHDK and CDR2 SYGVNS. The CDR3 has 13 amino acids. The trim removed 6 bases at V and 5 bases at J, leaving 7 bases unmatched. CDR3 bases: TGTGCCAGCAGGGGGACAGTATCCCACGAGCAGTACTTC. The encoded protein is CASRGTVSHEQYF.

This clonotype was observed a handful of times. V gene TRBV4-1 combines with J gene TRBJ1-2; no clear D gene. This CDR3 spans 14 amino acids. Trimming removed 5 bases at V and 0 bases at J, with 10 bases between. The V gene's germline CDR1 is MGHRA and CDR2 YSYEKL. CDR3 nucleotide sequence: TGCGCCAGCAGCTCCGGGAGCTCTAACTATGGCTACACCTTC. Translation: CASSSGSSNYGYTF.

This clonotype was detected only a few times. The chain combines TRBV10-3 with TRBJ1-1; D is uncertain. Germline V gene lookup returns CDR1 ENHRY and CDR2 SYGVKD. CDR3 length equals 13 residues. V lost 3 bases to trimming and J lost 8 bases, with 13 bases between them. The CDR3 loop is CAISDLVGREAFF. In DNA, the CDR3 is TGTGCCATCAGTGACTTGGTCGGTAGGGAAGCTTTCTTT.

The rearrangement joins TRBV10-3 to TRBJ1-2, with 10 bases fitting TRBD1. The CDR3 consists of 15 residues. After removal of 10 bases from V and 4 bases from J, the junction contained 12 bases not matched to a gene. The V gene's germline CDR1 is ENHRY and CDR2 SYGVKD. CDR3 in amino acids: CASSPPTGGVYGYTF. CDR3 DNA: TGTGCCAGCAGCCCCCCGACAGGGGGCGTCTATGGCTACACCTTC.

In this sample, this clonotype turned up many times. The rearrangement uses TRBV6-6 and TRBJ1-2, with TRBD1 matching 9 bases. Per germline, CDR1 MNHNY and CDR2 SVGAGI (reference sequence). The J segment lost 8 bases and the V segment lost 2 bases, leaving 3 bases of the junction unmatched. The CDR3 contains 13 residues. CDR3 region: CASSYGTGSGYTF. CDR3 DNA sequence: TGTGCCAGCAGTTACGGGACAGGGTCCGGCTACACCTTC.